Listed here are 14 T cell receptor beta chains from one sample, sequenced in a study of cytomegalovirus exposure and HLA in healthy donors. Primers: 60 Vbeta forward and 13 Jbeta reverse. Method: immunoSEQ multiplex PCR; TCRdb's copy keeps in-frame clones and lacks some. The sample lists some 150,000 clones, roughly four fifths occurring once. Source material: PBMCs. The source of these receptors is a man aged 30-40 years in good health and CMV-seropositive.

This clone has a single count. This chain connects TRBV9 to TRBJ2-7, with no clear D. The V gene's germline CDR1 is SGDLS and CDR2 YYNGEE. The CDR3 totals 15 residues. V was cut by 3 bases and J by 3 bases, with 16 bases left in between. In DNA form, the CDR3 reads TGTGCCAGCAGCGCTACGACATCGCCCGTCTACGAGCAGTACTTC. This sequence encodes CASSATTSPVYEQYF.

This clone occurred a few times. The rearrangement joins TRBV29-1 to TRBJ1-1; TRBD1 might be the D (5 bases). Trimming removed 0 bases from V and 11 bases from J, with 13 bases in between. Germline lookup yields CDR1 SQVTM and CDR2 ANQGSEA. The length of the CDR3 is 12 residues. CDR3 protein: CSVEDYGTGAFF. The CDR3 region has the DNA TGCAGCGTTGAAGATTATGGGACTGGGGCTTTCTTT.

CDR3 nucleotides: TGTGCCAGCAGCTTACAGGTGAACACTGAAGCTTTCTTT. Amino acid sequence: CASSLQVNTEAFF. V usage is TRBV7-6 and J usage is TRBJ1-1; D is undetermined. The V end lost 2 bases, the J end lost 0 bases, and 4 bases lay between the germline ends. This CDR3 region has 13 residues. CDR1 and CDR2 from the germline V gene are SGHVS and FNYEAQ.

V and J are TRBV6-5 and TRBJ2-1, with 7 bases identical to TRBD2. The CDR3 consists of 13 residues. After removal of 4 bases from V and 9 bases from J, the junction contained 6 bases not matched to a gene. Germline V gives CDR1 MNHEY, CDR2 SVGAGI. The CDR3 region has the DNA TGTGCCAGCAGTTTACTAGCGTTCGGTGAGCAGTTCTTC. This sequence encodes CASSLLAFGEQFF.

The V and J genes are TRBV2 and TRBJ2-6, with D maybe TRBD1 (6 bases). The CDR3 contains 16 residues. Germline V gene data show CDR1 as SNHLY and CDR2 as FYNNEI. The V and J ends lost 4 bases and 2 bases respectively, with 12 bases between them. The CDR3 coding sequence is TGTGCCAGCAGTGGAAGTCCAGGGGCTGGGGCCAACGTCCTGACTTTC. It translates to CASSGSPGAGANVLTF.

This clone was found a few times. The rearrangement uses TRBV28 and TRBJ1-1; 9 positions match TRBD1. The germline CDR1 and CDR2 sequences are MDHEN and SYDVKM. Trimming at V came to 7 bases and at J to 6 bases, leaving 3 bases not matched to a gene. The CDR3 is 12 residues long. The CDR3 DNA sequence: TGTGCCAGCACCCGACAGGGGGCTGAAGCTTTCTTT. Its translation: CASTRQGAEAFF.

The genes are TRBV7-8 and TRBJ2-1; 8 positions agree with TRBD2. The CDR3 is 16 residues long. Losses at the gene ends were 4 bases for V and 0 bases for J; bases not matched to a gene: 5. CDR1 is SGHVS, CDR2 FQNEAQ, per germline. The CDR3 nucleotides read TGTGCCAGCAGCTCCCCCGCGGGGGGCTCCTACAATGAGCAGTTCTTC. Amino acids: CASSSPAGGSYNEQFF. Full variable domain (remainder filled in from reference TRBV7-8 and TRBJ2-1): GAGVSQSPRYKVAKRGQDVALRCDPISGHVSLFWYQQALGQGPEFLTYFQNEAQLDKSGLPSDRFFAERPEGSVSTLKIQRTQQEDSAVYLCASSSPAGGSYNEQFFGPGTRLTVL.

The rearrangement joins TRBV5-1 to TRBJ2-2, with no clear D. The germline gives CDR1 SGHRS, CDR2 YFSETQ. The CDR3 consists of 15 residues. V gave up 2 bases and J gave up 3 bases, with 11 bases separating them. Written as DNA, the CDR3 is TGCGCCAGCAGCTTAGCAGCCAGCGACACCGGGGAGCTGTTTTTT. It encodes CASSLAASDTGELFF.

This clone showed up just once. The genes are TRBV11-2 and TRBJ1-1; D gene ambiguous. Germline lookup yields CDR1 SGHAT and CDR2 FQNNGV. The CDR3 length is 14 residues. Deletions cut 0 bases from V and 1 base from J, with 6 bases between. The chain's CDR3 is CASSLEAGNTEAFF. The CDR3 DNA is TGTGCCAGCAGCTTAGAAGCGGGGAACACTGAAGCTTTCTTT.

The V gene is TRBV9, the J gene TRBJ1-4; D remains unclear. V was shortened by 4 bases and J by 5 bases, with 18 bases between the two germline ends. Germline lookup yields CDR1 SGDLS and CDR2 YYNGEE. The CDR3 runs to 16 residues. CDR3 sequence: CASSPRLTDVNEKLFF. CDR3 nucleotide sequence: TGTGCCAGCAGCCCGCGTCTCACAGACGTGAATGAAAAACTGTTTTTT.

V usage is TRBV14 and J usage is TRBJ1-1; D may be TRBD1 (5 bases). The CDR3 consists of 16 residues. Germline-derived CDR1 and CDR2 are SGHDN and FVKESK. Trimming removed 0 bases from V and 4 bases from J, with 15 bases in between. CDR3 DNA: TGTGCCAGCAGCCAAGATCGGGGGGTTTGGGCCACTGAAGCTTTCTTT. This translates into CASSQDRGVWATEAFF.

The chain employs TRBV5-4 and TRBJ2-3; TRBD2 matches 8 bases. This CDR3 region has 15 residues. Trimming took 2 bases from V and 5 from J; bases not matched to a gene: 7. Germline V gene data show CDR1 as SGHNT and CDR2 as YYREEE (reference sequence). The CDR3 bases are TGTGCCAGCAGCTTTCGGGGGGGCGGCAGAGATACGCAGTATTTT. Translating it yields CASSFRGGGRDTQYF.

The CDR3 DNA reads as TGTGCCAGCAGTTACGAGGGACAGGGGTTTTCACCCCTCCACTTT. It specifies CASSYEGQGFSPLHF. The genes are TRBV6-5 and TRBJ1-6; 10 bases are a match to TRBD1. Per the germline V gene, CDR1 is MNHEY and CDR2 is SVGAGI. The trim removed 2 bases at V and 9 bases at J, leaving 4 bases unmatched. The CDR3 runs 15 residues.

V usage is TRBV5-4 and J usage is TRBJ2-7; D call uncertain. The CDR3 loop spans 13 amino acids. The germline CDR1 and CDR2 sequences are SGHNT and YYREEE (reference sequence). V was clipped by 1 base and J by 0 bases, with 5 bases between them. DNA of the CDR3: TGTGCCAGCAGCTTGTTCAGCTCCTACGAGCAGTACTTC. It encodes CASSLFSSYEQYF. Full variable domain (missing parts from reference TRBV5-4 and TRBJ2-7): ETGVTQSPTHLIKTRGQQVTLRCSSQSGHNTVSWYQQALGQGPQFIFQYYREEENGRGNFPPRFSGLQFPNYSSELNVNALELDDSALYLCASSLFSSYEQYFGPGTRLTVT.